The clone carrying this TCR beta chain was detected only a few times. Its specificity is unknown. This record comes from a study of cytomegalovirus exposure and HLA in healthy donors. Overall study context: In a later analysis, the roughly 120 validation repertoires were reported to have used the same platform as the 600 to 800 first-cohort repertoires.

Germline V gives CDR1 MNHNS, CDR2 SASEGT. This CDR3 comprises 16 residues. The V segment lost 0 bases and the J segment 3 bases; nucleotides outside the gene matches: 7. Study-wide points: The study labeled around 160 TCR beta chains cytomegalovirus-associated. Using the classifier, cytomegalovirus status was reportedly diagnosed with high specificity and sensitivity.

Clones were read by immunoSEQ multiplex PCR, and TCRdb kept only the in-frame ones, dropping some. Of around 160,000 clones in the sample, 88% were seen once. This receptor was taken from a man between 18 and 29 years old in good health and CMV-seronegative. The sequenced sample consisted of PBMCs. V usage is TRBV6-1 and J usage is TRBJ1-2, with 7 bases identical to TRBD1. The CDR3 here is CASSEALETGYYGYTF. CDR3 DNA: TGTGCCAGCAGTGAAGCCTTAGAGACAGGGTACTATGGCTACACCTTC.